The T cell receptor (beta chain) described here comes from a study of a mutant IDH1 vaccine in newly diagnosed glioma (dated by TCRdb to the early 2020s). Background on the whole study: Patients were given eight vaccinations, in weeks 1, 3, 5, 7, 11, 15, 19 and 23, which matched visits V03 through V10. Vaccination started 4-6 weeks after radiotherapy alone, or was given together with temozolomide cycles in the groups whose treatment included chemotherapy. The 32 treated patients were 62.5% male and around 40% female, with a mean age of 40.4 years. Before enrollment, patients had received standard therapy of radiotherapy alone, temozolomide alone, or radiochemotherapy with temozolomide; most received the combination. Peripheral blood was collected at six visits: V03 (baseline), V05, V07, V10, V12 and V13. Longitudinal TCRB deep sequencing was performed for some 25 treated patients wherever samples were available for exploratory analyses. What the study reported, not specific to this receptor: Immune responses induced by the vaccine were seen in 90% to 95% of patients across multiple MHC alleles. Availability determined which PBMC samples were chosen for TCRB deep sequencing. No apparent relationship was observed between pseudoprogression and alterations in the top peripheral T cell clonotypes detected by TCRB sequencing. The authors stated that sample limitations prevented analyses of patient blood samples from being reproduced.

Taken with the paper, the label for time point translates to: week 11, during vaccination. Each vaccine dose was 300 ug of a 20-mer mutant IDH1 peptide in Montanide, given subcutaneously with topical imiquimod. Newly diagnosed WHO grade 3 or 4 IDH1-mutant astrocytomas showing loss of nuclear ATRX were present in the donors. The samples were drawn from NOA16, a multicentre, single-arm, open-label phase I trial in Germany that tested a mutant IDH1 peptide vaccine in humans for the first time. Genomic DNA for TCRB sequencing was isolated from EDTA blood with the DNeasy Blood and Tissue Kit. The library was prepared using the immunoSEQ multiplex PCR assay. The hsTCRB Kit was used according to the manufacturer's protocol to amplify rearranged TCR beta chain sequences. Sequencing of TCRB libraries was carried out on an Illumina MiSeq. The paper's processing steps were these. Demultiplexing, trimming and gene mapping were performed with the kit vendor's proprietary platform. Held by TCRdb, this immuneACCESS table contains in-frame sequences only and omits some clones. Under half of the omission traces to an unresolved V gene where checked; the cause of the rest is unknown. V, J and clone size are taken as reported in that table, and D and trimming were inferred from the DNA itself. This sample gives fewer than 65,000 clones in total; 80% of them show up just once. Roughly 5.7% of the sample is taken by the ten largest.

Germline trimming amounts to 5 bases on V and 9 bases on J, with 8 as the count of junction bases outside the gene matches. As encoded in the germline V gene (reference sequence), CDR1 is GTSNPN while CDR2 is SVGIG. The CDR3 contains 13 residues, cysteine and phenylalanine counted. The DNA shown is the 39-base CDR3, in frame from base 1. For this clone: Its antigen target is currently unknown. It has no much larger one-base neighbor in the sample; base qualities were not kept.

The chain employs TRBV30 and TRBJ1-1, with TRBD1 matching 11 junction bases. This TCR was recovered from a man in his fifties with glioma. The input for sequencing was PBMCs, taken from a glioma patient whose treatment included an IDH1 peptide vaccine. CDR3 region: CAWGQGAKGKAFF. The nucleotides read TGTGCCTGGGGACAGGGGGCGAAGGGGAAAGCTTTCTTT.